This entry lists 8 T cell receptor beta chains sequenced from one sample in a study of patients and donors after allogeneic stem cell transplantation. TCRdb itself ran the RT-PCR reads through MiXCR, one entry per CDR3 protein. The sample contains about 400,000 distinct CDR3 sequences, 16% of which appear only once. The sequenced sample consisted of blood, either unsorted or a sorted T cell fraction (not recorded which). The source is a human donor who was either an allogeneic HSCT recipient or a stem cell or donor lymphocyte infusion donor (not recorded which). It is not recorded whose cells these are; they may come from a transplant donor.

The V and J genes are TRBV27 and TRBJ2-3; D is perhaps TRBD2 (6 bases). The CDR3 spans 15 residues. With 5 bases removed from V and 1 base from J, the gap between germline ends came to 13 bases. The V gene's germline CDR1 is MNHEY and CDR2 SMNVEV (reference sequence). The CDR3 protein is CASSPPLAGTDTQYF. The CDR3 region has the DNA TGTGCCAGCAGTCCCCCACTAGCTGGCACAGATACGCAGTATTTT.

V gene TRBV7-3 combines with J gene TRBJ2-1; D is uncertain. The CDR3 is 14 residues long. V lost 3 bases, J lost 7 bases, and 13 bases lay in between. Germline CDR1 and CDR2: SGHTA and FQGTGA. The CDR3 bases are TGTGCCAGCAGCTTGCGAAAGCTGGGAAATGAGCAGTTCTTC. It is translated as CASSLRKLGNEQFF.

This clonotype was observed a few times. The rearrangement uses TRBV20-1 and TRBJ1-5, with 9 nucleotides matching TRBD1. This CDR3 is built from 16 residues. From germline, CDR1 is DFQATT and CDR2 SNEGSKA (reference sequence). V dropped 4 bases and J dropped 5; count of bases not matched to a gene: 12. CDR3 region: CSAKETGGRGDQPQHF. The CDR3, as DNA: TGCAGTGCTAAAGAGACAGGGGGTCGGGGGGATCAGCCCCAGCATTTT.

The V gene is TRBV4-1, the J gene TRBJ2-1, with 9 bases matching TRBD1. Per the germline V gene, CDR1 is MGHRA and CDR2 is YSYEKL. Losses at the gene ends were 0 bases for V and 6 bases for J; bases not matched to a gene: 6. The CDR3 runs 16 residues. The CDR3 bases are TGCGCCAGCAGCCAAGATGGACAGGGGCGCATCAATGAGCAGTTCTTC. Its protein is CASSQDGQGRINEQFF.

This clonotype appeared many times. The chain combines TRBV12-3 or TRBV12-4 with TRBJ2-1, with a weak D call TRBD2 (5 bases). There are 11 residues in the CDR3. V was cut by 5 bases and J by 15 bases, with 14 bases left in between. The chain's CDR3 is CASSPSRGWFF. The CDR3 nucleotides read TGTGCCAGCAGTCCTAGCCGGGGATGGTTCTTC.

The rearrangement uses TRBV9 and TRBJ2-3; the D is unclear. V lost 3 bases and J 1 base, leaving 6 bases between the germline ends. The CDR3 has 13 residues. In germline, CDR1 is SGDLS, CDR2 YYNGEE. The CDR3 is CASSGWGTDTQYF. In DNA form, the CDR3 reads TGTGCCAGCAGCGGGTGGGGCACAGATACGCAGTATTTT.

V usage is TRBV9 and J usage is TRBJ1-4; 8 bases map to TRBD1. The CDR3 spans 16 residues. Germline V lookup: CDR1 SGDLS, CDR2 YYNGEE. The V segment lost 0 bases and the J segment 6 bases; nucleotides outside the gene matches: 7. CDR3 amino acids: CASSVEGQGPYEKLFF. The CDR3 bases are TGTGCCAGCAGCGTAGAAGGACAGGGCCCTTATGAAAAACTGTTTTTT.

The chain links TRBV21-1 to TRBJ2-3; TRBD1, as called in the table, went unchecked against the DNA. TRBV21-1 is designated a pseudogene. The CDR3 spans 15 residues. In nucleotides, the CDR3 is TGTGCCAGCAGCAAAGAAAAGGGGGCGCATGATACGCAGTATTTT. Protein product: CASSKEKGAHDTQYF.